These T cell receptor beta chains were read from a single sample in a study of blood T cell repertoires in COVID-19. Clones were sequenced by immunoSEQ multiplex PCR, and TCRdb holds only the in-frame ones, with some missing. The table records about 220,000 clones, less than 90% of them present only once. What was sequenced was PBMCs or T cells enriched from blood (not recorded which). Receptors were obtained from a young woman who had recovered from COVID-19. CDR3s include the opening cysteine and the closing phenylalanine or tryptophan. The D gene is left open where the match is weak.

D gene | J gene | CDR3 length | V gene | CDR3 protein | CDR3 DNA
NA | TRBJ1-5 | 16 | TRBV19 | CASSSFGGVSNQPQHF | TGTGCCAGTAGTAGTTTTGGAGGGGTTAGCAATCAGCCCCAGCATTTT
TRBD1 | TRBJ1-5 | 14 | TRBV24-1 | CATSDKDRNQPQHF | TGTGCCACCAGTGACAAGGACAGGAATCAGCCCCAGCATTTT
NA | TRBJ1-5 | 12 | TRBV7-8 | CASSPLNQPQHF | TGTGCCAGCAGCCCCTTAAATCAGCCCCAGCATTTT
NA | TRBJ1-4 | 15 | TRBV3-1/TRBV3-2 | CASSHGHLRDEKLFF | TGTGCCAGCAGCCACGGACACCTCCGGGATGAAAAACTGTTTTTT
TRBD1 | TRBJ1-2 | 14 | TRBV7-9 | CASSPETGYYGYTF | TGTGCCAGCAGCCCCGAGACAGGGTACTATGGCTACACCTTC
NA | TRBJ2-7 | 15 | TRBV7-2 | CASSPDGGNSYEQYF | TGTGCCAGCAGCCCCGACGGGGGTAACTCCTACGAGCAGTACTTC
NA | TRBJ2-5 | 16 | TRBV10-3 | CAISESSGWDQETQYF | TGTGCCATCAGTGAGTCATCGGGGTGGGACCAAGAGACCCAGTACTTC
NA | TRBJ1-2 | 14 | TRBV4-3 | CASSQDRAGNGYTF | TGCGCCAGCAGCCAAGATAGGGCAGGGAATGGCTACACCTTC
TRBD1 | TRBJ1-1 | 15 | TRBV3-1/TRBV3-2 | CASSPRQGWYTEAFF | TGTGCCAGCAGCCCTCGACAGGGATGGTACACTGAAGCTTTCTTT
NA | TRBJ1-1 | 13 | TRBV29-1 | CSGIQAMNTEAFF | TGCAGCGGAATACAGGCGATGAACACTGAAGCTTTCTTT